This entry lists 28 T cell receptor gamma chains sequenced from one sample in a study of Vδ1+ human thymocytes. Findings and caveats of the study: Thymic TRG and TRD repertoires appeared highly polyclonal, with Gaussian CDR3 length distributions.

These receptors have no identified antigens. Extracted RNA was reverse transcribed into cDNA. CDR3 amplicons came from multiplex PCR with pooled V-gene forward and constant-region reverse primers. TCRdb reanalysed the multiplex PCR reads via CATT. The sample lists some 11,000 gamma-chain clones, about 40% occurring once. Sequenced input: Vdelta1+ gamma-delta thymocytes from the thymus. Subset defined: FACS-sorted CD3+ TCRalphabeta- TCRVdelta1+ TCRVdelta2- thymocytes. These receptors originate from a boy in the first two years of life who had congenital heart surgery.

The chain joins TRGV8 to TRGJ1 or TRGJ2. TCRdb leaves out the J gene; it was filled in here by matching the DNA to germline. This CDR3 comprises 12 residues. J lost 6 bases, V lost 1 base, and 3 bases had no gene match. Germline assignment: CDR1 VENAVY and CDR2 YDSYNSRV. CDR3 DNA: TGTGCCACCTGGGATAGTCGTTATAAGAAACTCTTT. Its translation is CATWDSRYKKLF.

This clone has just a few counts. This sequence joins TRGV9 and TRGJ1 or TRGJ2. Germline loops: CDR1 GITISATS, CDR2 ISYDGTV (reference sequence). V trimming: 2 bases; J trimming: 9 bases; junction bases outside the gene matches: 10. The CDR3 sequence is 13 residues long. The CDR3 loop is CALWEAPRGKKLF. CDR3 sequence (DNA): TGTGCCTTGTGGGAGGCCCCGCGGGGTAAGAAACTCTTT.

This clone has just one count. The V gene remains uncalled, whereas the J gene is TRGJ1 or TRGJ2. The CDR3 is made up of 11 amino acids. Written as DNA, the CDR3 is TGTGCCACCCGGCATAACTATAAGAAACTCTTT. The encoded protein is CATRHNYKKLF.

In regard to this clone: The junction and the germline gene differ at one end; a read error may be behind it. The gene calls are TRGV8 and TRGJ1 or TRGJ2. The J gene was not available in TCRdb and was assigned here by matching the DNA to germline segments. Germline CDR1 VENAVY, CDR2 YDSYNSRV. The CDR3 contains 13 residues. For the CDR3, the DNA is TGTGCCACCTGGGTCACGTCTTATCATAAGAAACTCTTT. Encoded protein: CATWVTSYHKKLF.

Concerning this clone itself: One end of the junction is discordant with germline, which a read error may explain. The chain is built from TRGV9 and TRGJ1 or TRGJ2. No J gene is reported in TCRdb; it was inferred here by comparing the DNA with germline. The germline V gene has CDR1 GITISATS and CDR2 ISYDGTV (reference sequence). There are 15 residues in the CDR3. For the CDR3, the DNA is TGTGCCTTGTGGGAGGTTCCCTCGAATTACTATAAGAAACTCTTT. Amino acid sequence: CALWEVPSNYYKKLF.

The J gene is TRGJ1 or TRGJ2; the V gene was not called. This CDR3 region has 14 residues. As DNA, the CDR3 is TGTGCCACCTGGGATGGCCCCCCGTATTATAAGAAACTCTTT. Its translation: CATWDGPPYYKKLF.

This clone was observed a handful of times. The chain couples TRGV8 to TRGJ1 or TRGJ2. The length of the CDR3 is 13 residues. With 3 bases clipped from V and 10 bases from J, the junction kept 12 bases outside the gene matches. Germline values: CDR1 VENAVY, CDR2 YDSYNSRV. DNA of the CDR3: TGTGCCACCTGGGATTTTCTTTCGGGCAAGAAACTCTTT. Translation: CATWDFLSGKKLF.

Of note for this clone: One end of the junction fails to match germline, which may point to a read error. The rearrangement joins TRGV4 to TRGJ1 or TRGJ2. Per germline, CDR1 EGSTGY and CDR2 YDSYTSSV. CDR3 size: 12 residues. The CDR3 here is CATWDGPIQKLF. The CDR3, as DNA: TGTGCCACCTGGGATGGGCCCATCCAGAAACTCTTC.

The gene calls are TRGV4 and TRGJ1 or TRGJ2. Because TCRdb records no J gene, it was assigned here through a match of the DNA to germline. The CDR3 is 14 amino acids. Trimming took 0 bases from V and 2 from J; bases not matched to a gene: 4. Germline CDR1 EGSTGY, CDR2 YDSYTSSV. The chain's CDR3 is CATWDGHDYYKKLF. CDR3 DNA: TGTGCCACCTGGGATGGGCATGATTATTATAAGAAACTCTTT.

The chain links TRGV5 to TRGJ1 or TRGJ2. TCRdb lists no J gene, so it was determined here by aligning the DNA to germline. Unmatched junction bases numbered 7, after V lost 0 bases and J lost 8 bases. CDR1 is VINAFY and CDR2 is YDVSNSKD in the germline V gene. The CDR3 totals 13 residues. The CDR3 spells CATWDRLSNKKLF. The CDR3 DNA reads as TGTGCCACCTGGGACAGGCTGTCGAATAAGAAACTCTTT.

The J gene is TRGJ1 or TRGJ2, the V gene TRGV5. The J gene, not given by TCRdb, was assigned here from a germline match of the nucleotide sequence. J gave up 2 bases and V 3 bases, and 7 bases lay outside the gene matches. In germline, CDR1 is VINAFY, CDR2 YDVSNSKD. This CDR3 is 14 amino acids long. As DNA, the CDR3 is TGTGCCACCTGGGACCCGACGGATTATTATAAGAAACTCTTT. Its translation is CATWDPTDYYKKLF.

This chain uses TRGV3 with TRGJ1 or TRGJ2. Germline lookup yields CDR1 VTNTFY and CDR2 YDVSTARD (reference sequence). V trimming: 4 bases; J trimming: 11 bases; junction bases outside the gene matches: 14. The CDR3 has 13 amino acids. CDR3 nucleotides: TGTGCCACCTGGGATCGGCCTACTCGAGAGAAACTCTTT. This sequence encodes CATWDRPTREKLF.

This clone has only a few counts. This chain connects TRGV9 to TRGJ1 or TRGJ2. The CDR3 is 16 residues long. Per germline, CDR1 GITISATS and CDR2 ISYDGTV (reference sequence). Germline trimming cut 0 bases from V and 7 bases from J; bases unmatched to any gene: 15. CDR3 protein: CALWEVRSGTRYKKLF. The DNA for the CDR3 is TGTGCCTTGTGGGAGGTGAGATCGGGGACAAGGTATAAGAAACTCTTT.

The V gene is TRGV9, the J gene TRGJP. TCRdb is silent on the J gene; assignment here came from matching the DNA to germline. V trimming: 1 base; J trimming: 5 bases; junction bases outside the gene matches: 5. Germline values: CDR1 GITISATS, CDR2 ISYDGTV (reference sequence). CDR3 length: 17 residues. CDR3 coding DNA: TGTGCCTTGTGGGAGGTCCGTAAAGAGTTGGGCAAAAAAATCAAGGTATTT. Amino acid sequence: CALWEVRKELGKKIKVF.

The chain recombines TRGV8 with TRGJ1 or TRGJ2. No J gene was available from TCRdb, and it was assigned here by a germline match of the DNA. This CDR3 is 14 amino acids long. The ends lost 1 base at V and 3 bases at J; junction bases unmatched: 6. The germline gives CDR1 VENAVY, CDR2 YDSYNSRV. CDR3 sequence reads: CATWDRRSYYKKLF. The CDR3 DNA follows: TGTGCCACCTGGGATAGAAGGAGTTATTATAAGAAACTCTTT.

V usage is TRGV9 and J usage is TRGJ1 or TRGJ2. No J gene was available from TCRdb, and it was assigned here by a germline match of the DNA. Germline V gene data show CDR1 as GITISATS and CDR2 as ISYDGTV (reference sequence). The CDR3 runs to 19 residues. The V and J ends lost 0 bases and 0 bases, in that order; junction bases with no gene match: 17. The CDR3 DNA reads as TGTGCCTTGTGGGAGGTGCATGCCAATCCCCTCCCGAATTATTATAAGAAACTCTTT. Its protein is CALWEVHANPLPNYYKKLF.

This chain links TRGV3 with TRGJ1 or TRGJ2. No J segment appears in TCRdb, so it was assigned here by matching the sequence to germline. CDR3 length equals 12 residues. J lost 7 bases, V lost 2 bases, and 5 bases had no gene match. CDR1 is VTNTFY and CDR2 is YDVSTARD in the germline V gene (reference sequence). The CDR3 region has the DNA TGTGCCACCTGGGACAAAAGGTATAAGAAACTCTTT. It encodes CATWDKRYKKLF.

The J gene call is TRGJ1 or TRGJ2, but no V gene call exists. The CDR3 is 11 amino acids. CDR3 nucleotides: TGTGCCTTGTGGGAGTTGGGTAAGAAACTCTTT. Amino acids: CALWELGKKLF.

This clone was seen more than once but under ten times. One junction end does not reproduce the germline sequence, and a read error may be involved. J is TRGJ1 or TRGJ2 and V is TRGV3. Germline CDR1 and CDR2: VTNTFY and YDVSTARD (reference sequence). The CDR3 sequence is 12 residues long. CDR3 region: CATWARSYKKLF. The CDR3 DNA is TGTGCCACCTGGGCCAGGAGTTATAAGAAACTCTTT.

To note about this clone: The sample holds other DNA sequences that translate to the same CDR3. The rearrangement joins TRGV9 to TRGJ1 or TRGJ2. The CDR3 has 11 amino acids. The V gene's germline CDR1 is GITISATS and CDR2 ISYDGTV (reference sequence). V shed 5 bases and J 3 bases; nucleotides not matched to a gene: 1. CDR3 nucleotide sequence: TGTGCCTTGTGGGTTTATTATAAGAAACTCTTT. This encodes CALWVYYKKLF.

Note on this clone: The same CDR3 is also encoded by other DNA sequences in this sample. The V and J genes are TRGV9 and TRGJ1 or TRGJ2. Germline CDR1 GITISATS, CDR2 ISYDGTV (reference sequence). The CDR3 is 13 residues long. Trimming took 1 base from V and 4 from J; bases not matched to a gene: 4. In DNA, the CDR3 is TGTGCCTTGTGGGAGGTCAGATATTATAAGAAACTCTTT. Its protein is CALWEVRYYKKLF.

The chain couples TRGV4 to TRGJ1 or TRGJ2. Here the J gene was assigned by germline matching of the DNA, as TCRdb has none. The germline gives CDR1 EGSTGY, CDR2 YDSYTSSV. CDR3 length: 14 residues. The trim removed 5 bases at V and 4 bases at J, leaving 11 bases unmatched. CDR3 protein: CATWAISIYYKKLF. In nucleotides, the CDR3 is TGTGCCACCTGGGCAATCTCCATCTATTATAAGAAACTCTTT.

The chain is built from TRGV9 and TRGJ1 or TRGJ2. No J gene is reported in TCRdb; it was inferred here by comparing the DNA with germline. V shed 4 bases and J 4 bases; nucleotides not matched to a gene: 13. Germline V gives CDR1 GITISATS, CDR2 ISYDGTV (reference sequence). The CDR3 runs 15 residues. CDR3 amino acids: CALWETLLGYYKKLF. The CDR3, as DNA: TGTGCCTTGTGGGAAACCCTCCTCGGGTATTATAAGAAACTCTTT.

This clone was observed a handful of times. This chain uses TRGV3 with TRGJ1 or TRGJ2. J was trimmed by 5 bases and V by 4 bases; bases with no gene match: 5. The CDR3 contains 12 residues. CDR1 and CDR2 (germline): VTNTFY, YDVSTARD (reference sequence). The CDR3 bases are TGTGCCACCTGGGAGCCTAATTATAAGAAACTCTTT. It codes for CATWEPNYKKLF.

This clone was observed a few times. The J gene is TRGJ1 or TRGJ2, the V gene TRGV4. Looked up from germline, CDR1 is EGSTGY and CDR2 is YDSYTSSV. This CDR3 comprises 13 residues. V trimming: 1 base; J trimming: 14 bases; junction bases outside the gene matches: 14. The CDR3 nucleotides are TGTGCCACCTGGGATGGACAACGGGTGGGCGAACTCTTT. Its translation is CATWDGQRVGELF.

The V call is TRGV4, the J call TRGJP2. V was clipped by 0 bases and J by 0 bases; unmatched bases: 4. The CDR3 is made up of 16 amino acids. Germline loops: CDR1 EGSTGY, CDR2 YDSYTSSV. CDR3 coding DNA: TGTGCCACCTGGGATGGGCGGCATAGTAGTGATTGGATCAAGACGTTT. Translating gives CATWDGRHSSDWIKTF.

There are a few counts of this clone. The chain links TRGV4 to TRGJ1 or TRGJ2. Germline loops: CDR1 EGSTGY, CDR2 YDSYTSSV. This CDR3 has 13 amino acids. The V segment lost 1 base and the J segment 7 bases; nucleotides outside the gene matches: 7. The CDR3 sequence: CATWDGGWYKKLF. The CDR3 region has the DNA TGTGCCACCTGGGATGGAGGATGGTATAAGAAACTCTTT.

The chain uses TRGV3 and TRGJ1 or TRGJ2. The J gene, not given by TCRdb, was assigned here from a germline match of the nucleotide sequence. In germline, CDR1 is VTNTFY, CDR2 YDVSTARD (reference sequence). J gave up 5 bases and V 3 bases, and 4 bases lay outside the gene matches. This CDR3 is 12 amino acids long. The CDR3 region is CATWDPDYKKLF. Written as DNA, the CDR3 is TGTGCCACCTGGGACCCAGATTATAAGAAACTCTTT.